This T cell receptor (beta chain) was captured in a study of blood T cell repertoires in COVID-19. Study-level information: Whether acute or convalescent, the COVID-19 samples came from the United States, Italy and Spain. The cDNA or gDNA used as material had been derived from T cells, B-cell-depleted T cells, or PBMCs.

TCRdb keeps only in-frame clones here, not all; method: immunoSEQ multiplex PCR. The sample holds almost 70,000 clones; about four fifths are singletons and the top ten take roughly 50%. Unmatched junction bases numbered 3, after V lost 2 bases and J lost 1 base. This CDR3 comprises 15 residues. CDR1 is SGHRS and CDR2 is YFSETQ in the germline V gene. Material for sequencing was peripheral blood. This sequence joins TRBV5-1 and TRBJ2-5; 9 positions match TRBD2. This TCR was recovered from a human donor in a cohort sampled during active COVID-19. CDR3 residues: CASSLLAGGQETQYF. CDR3 nucleotides: TGCGCCAGCAGCTTACTAGCGGGCGGCCAAGAGACCCAGTACTTC.